The rows below give T cell receptor beta chains drawn from one sample of a study of cytomegalovirus exposure and HLA in healthy donors. Here immunoSEQ multiplex PCR was the method, and the copy in TCRdb shows in-frame clones only, minus some. The table records roughly 200,000 clones, about 80% of them present only once. Sequenced material: PBMCs. All receptors derive from a man aged 35 to 55 in good health and CMV-seropositive. Both conserved end residues are part of each CDR3. The order of the fields is V gene, J gene, D gene, clone size, CDR3 protein, CDR3 DNA. The D gene is left open where the match is weak. For some rows the clone size is stated as once, few or many, or as a class when expanded; others skip it.

V: TRBV10-3; J: TRBJ1-1; D: -; size: -; CDR3: CAISEENWNTEAFF; DNA: TGTGCCATCAGTGAGGAGAATTGGAACACTGAAGCTTTCTTT
V: TRBV4-2; J: TRBJ1-2; D: TRBD1; size: -; CDR3: CASSRYRGNTGGYTF; DNA: TGTGCCAGCAGCCGATACAGGGGGAACACGGGCGGCTACACCTTC
V: TRBV6-5; J: TRBJ1-4; D: TRBD1; size: few; CDR3: CASSFLTGTNEKLFF; DNA: TGTGCCAGCAGCTTCTTGACAGGGACTAATGAAAAACTGTTTTTT
V: TRBV7-9; J: TRBJ1-5; D: -; size: few; CDR3: CASSLGRVESNQPQHF; DNA: TGTGCCAGCAGCTTAGGCCGGGTCGAAAGCAATCAGCCCCAGCATTTT
V: TRBV19; J: TRBJ1-5; D: -; size: -; CDR3: CASASPGQSGSNQPQHF; DNA: TGTGCCAGTGCCTCACCGGGACAATCGGGGAGCAATCAGCCCCAGCATTTT
V: TRBV6-1; J: TRBJ1-6; D: -; size: -; CDR3: CASSEGGSSPLHF; DNA: TGTGCCAGCAGTGAGGGGGGGAGTTCACCCCTCCACTTT
V: TRBV11-2; J: TRBJ2-7; D: TRBD2; size: -; CDR3: CASSSTGLAGVWYEQYF; DNA: TGTGCCAGCAGTTCAACCGGACTAGCGGGAGTTTGGTACGAGCAGTACTTC
V: TRBV6-6; J: TRBJ1-2; D: TRBD1; size: -; CDR3: CASSWTGDSSYTF; DNA: TGTGCCAGCAGTTGGACAGGTGACTCCTCCTACACCTTC
V: TRBV30; J: TRBJ2-1; D: TRBD2; size: -; CDR3: CAWSRTSGRVSEQFF; DNA: TGTGCCTGGAGTAGGACTAGCGGGAGGGTTAGTGAGCAGTTCTTC
V: TRBV5-6; J: TRBJ2-7; D: TRBD2; size: -; CDR3: CASSLPPASGGYEQYF; DNA: TGTGCCAGCAGCTTGCCCCCGGCTAGCGGGGGTTACGAGCAGTACTTC
V: TRBV7-2; J: TRBJ2-3; D: -; size: -; CDR3: CASRQGRGTDTQYF; DNA: TGTGCCAGCAGGCAGGGGCGGGGGACAGATACGCAGTATTTT
V: TRBV7-9; J: TRBJ1-2; D: -; size: -; CDR3: CASSPFNYGYTF; DNA: TGTGCCAGCAGCCCGTTTAACTATGGCTACACCTTC
V: TRBV4-3; J: TRBJ1-1; D: TRBD1; size: once; CDR3: CASSRYRGGTEAFF; DNA: TGCGCCAGCAGCCGGTACAGGGGCGGCACTGAAGCTTTCTTT
V: TRBV7-7; J: TRBJ2-2; D: TRBD2; size: -; CDR3: CASSLSGGALGELFF; DNA: TGTGCCAGCAGCTTAAGCGGGGGCGCCCTCGGGGAGCTGTTTTTT
V: TRBV18; J: TRBJ2-7; D: -; size: -; CDR3: CASSPGVHSYEQYF; DNA: TGTGCCAGCTCACCCGGAGTGCACTCCTACGAGCAGTACTTC
V: TRBV23-1; J: TRBJ2-7; D: TRBD1; size: -; CDR3: CASSRTGTEDYEQYF; DNA: TGCGCCAGCAGTCGCACCGGGACAGAGGACTACGAGCAGTACTTC
V: TRBV5-1; J: TRBJ2-5; D: TRBD1; size: -; CDR3: CASSYGTGGQETQYF; DNA: TGCGCCAGCAGCTATGGGACAGGGGGCCAAGAGACCCAGTACTTC
V: TRBV6-1; J: TRBJ1-1; D: -; size: few; CDR3: CASTIRQTNTEAFF; DNA: TGTGCCAGCACGATTAGACAGACGAACACTGAAGCTTTCTTT
V: TRBV2; J: TRBJ1-6; D: -; size: -; CDR3: CASSGQGGRNSPLHF; DNA: TGTGCCAGCAGTGGTCAGGGAGGTCGGAATTCACCCCTCCACTTT
V: TRBV19; J: TRBJ1-3; D: -; size: -; CDR3: CASSMFPLPGAGNTIYF; DNA: TGTGCCAGTAGTATGTTCCCTTTGCCAGGCGCTGGAAACACCATATATTTT
V: TRBV15; J: TRBJ1-4; D: TRBD1; size: -; CDR3: CATRIGAARGEKLFF; DNA: TGTGCCACCAGGATTGGGGCAGCCAGGGGGGAAAAACTGTTTTTT
V: TRBV10-1; J: TRBJ1-2; D: -; size: -; CDR3: CASTEWWQAHGYTF; DNA: TGCGCCAGCACCGAGTGGTGGCAGGCCCATGGCTACACCTTC
V: TRBV4-1; J: TRBJ1-2; D: TRBD1; size: once; CDR3: CASSQVDRANGYTF; DNA: TGTGCCAGCAGCCAAGTGGACAGGGCGAATGGCTACACCTTC
V: TRBV4-1; J: TRBJ2-7; D: TRBD2; size: few; CDR3: CASSLGLAASGEQYF; DNA: TGCGCCAGCAGCCTGGGACTAGCGGCCTCTGGTGAGCAGTACTTC
V: TRBV6-1; J: TRBJ2-7; D: -; size: -; CDR3: CATRTGSYEQYF; DNA: TGTGCCACCCGAACAGGGTCCTACGAGCAGTACTTC
V: TRBV10-3; J: TRBJ1-1; D: TRBD1; size: -; CDR3: CAISESGGQLNTEAFF; DNA: TGTGCCATCAGTGAGTCGGGGGGACAGTTGAACACTGAAGCTTTCTTT